Below, 2 T cell receptor beta chains from the same sample are listed, as sequenced in a study of human T cells and chemical hapten exposure. Using its own MiXCR run on the RACE reads, TCRdb lists one record per CDR3 protein. The data show 350,000 to 400,000 distinct CDR3 sequences, with 4% to 6% seen just once and 2% to 3% held by the top ten. Time point denoted: pre-sensitization, week 0. The treatment denotes: therapeutic diphenylcyclopropenone sensitization with weekly scalp DPC. The sample consisted of whole blood, taken in connection with sensitization to the hapten diphenylcyclopropenone (DPC). The origin of the receptors is a woman aged 50 to 60 with alopecia areata. Some clones in this sample may be carry-over from other donors' samples.

This clonotype showed up many times. Here the CDR3 reads CSVPGQRAHEQFF. The CDR3 nucleotides are TGCAGTGTCCCGGGACAGCGTGCCCATGAGCAGTTCTTC. This chain connects TRBV20-1 to TRBJ2-1; 7 nucleotides align to TRBD1. The junction had 11 bases not matched to a gene; V was cut back by 7 bases and J by 8 bases. This CDR3 contains 13 residues. The germline CDR1 and CDR2 sequences are DFQATT and SNEGSKA (reference sequence).

This clonotype was counted many times. The V call is TRBV28, the J call TRBJ2-1, with D perhaps TRBD2 (7 bases). The V end was cut by 2 bases, the J end by 6 bases, with 14 bases between. CDR3 size: 15 residues. Germline-derived CDR1 and CDR2 are MDHEN and SYDVKM. In DNA form, the CDR3 reads TGTGCCAGCAGTTTAAGGGGGAGGGCCTCCAATGAGCAGTTCTTC. Translated: CASSLRGRASNEQFF.